This T cell receptor (beta chain) was recovered during a study of neurological immune-mediated disorders. General study results and limits: Subjects shared no identical expanded-clone CDR3 amino acid sequences, suggesting private TCR-beta repertoires in all groups.

This clonotype is labeled medium-sized (0.01 to 0.1%). Its antigen is still unknown. Template-switch 5'RACE cDNA synthesis added a 10-nucleotide unique molecular identifier. TCRdb reanalysed the 5' RACE reads using MiXCR and keeps one entry per CDR3 protein. The table shows 20,000 to 25,000 distinct CDR3 sequences, with around 15% occurring only once. The junction had 7 bases not matched to a gene; V was cut back by 2 bases and J by 9 bases. Germline CDR1 is WSHSY and CDR2 is SAAADI. This CDR3 spans 15 amino acids. The specimen was CD8+ T cells from blood. V and J are TRBV10-2 and TRBJ2-1, with TRBD2 matching 10 bases. The sequence was obtained from a woman younger than 30 with multiple sclerosis. CDR3 sequence: CASSEQAGGRREQFF. CDR3 DNA sequence: TGCGCCAGCAGTGAGCAAGCGGGGGGGCGACGTGAGCAGTTCTTC.